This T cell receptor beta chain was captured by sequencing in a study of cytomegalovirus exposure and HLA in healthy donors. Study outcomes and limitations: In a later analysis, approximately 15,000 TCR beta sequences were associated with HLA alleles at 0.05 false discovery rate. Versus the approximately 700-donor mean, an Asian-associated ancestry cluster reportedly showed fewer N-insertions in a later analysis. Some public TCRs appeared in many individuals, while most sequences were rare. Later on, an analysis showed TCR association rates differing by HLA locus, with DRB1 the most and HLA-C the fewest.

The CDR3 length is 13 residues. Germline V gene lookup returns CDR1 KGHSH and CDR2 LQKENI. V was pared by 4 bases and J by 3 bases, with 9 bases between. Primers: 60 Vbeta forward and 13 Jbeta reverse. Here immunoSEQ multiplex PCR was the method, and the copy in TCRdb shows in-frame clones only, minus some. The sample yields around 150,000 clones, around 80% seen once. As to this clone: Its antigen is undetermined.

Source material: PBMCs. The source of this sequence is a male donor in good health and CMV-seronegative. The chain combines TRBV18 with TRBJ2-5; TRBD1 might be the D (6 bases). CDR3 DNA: TGTGCCAGCTCACTTAGGACAGAAGAGACCCAGTACTTC. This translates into CASSLRTEETQYF.